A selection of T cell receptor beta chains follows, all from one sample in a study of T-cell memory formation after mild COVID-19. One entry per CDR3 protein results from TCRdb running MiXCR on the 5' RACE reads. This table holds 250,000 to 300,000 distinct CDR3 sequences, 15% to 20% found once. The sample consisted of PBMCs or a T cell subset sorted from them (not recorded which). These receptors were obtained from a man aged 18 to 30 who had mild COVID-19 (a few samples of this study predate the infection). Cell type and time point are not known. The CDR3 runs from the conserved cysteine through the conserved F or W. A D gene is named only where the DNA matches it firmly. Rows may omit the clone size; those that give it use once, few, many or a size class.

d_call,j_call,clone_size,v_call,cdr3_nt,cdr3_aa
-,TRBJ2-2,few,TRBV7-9,TGTGCCAGCAGCGCCCGGGAATACGGGGAGCTGTTTTTT,CASSAREYGELFF
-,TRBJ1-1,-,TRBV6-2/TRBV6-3,TGTGCCAGCAGAACCTCGACAGGCGGCACTGAAGCTTTCTTT,CASRTSTGGTEAFF
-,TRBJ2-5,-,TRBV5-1,TGCGCCAGCAGCGCCTCTAGCTCGGACGTGGAGACCCAGTACTTC,CASSASSSDVETQYF
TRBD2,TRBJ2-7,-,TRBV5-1,TGCGCCAGCAGCAAGGGACTAGCGGCACCCTACGAGCAGTACTTC,CASSKGLAAPYEQYF
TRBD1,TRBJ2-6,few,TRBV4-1,TGCGCCAGCAGCCAACCCCCAGGGACAGGGTTCGCTGGGGCCAACGTCCTGACTTTC,CASSQPPGTGFAGANVLTF
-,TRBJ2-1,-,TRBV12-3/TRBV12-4,TGTGCCAGCAGGCAGACACACGGGAATGAGCAGTTCTTC,CASRQTHGNEQFF
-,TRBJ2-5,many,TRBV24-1,TGTGCCACCAGTGATTTGGCGGAGACCCAGTACTTC,CATSDLAETQYF
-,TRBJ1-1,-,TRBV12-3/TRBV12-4,TGTGCCAGCAGTTTGGTGTGGGGGCAGGGTGAAGCTTTCTTT,CASSLVWGQGEAFF
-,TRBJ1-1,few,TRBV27,TGTGCCAGCAGTCCTCAAGGGGGACCTGAAGCTTTCTTT,CASSPQGGPEAFF
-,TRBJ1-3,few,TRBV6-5,TGTGCCAGCAGTGACCCCGGGACACCCTCTGGAAACACCATATATTTT,CASSDPGTPSGNTIYF
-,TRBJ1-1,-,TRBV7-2,TGTGCCAGCAGCTTATACTCTGAAGCTTTCTTT,CASSLYSEAFF
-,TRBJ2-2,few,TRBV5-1,TGCGCCAGCAGCCAGGGTCCCGCGAACACCGGGGAGCTGTTTTTT,CASSQGPANTGELFF
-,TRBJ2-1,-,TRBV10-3,TGTGCCATCAGCTCTCAGGGGGGGCGAGGCGATGAGCAGTTCTTC,CAISSQGGRGDEQFF
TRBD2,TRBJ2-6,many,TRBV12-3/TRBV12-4,TGTGCCAGCAGAGCGGGGGGGGCTGGGGCCAACGTCCTGACTTTC,CASRAGGAGANVLTF
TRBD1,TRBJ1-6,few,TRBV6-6,TGTGCCAGCAGTTACGAAGGGACAGATAATTCACCCCTCCACTTT,CASSYEGTDNSPLHF
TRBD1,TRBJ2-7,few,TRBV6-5,TGTGCCAGCATCTATTACAGGGGCTCGACCTACGAGCAGTACTTC,CASIYYRGSTYEQYF
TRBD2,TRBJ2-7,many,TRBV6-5,TGTGCCAGCACCTCTAGCGGGACATACGAGCAGTACTTC,CASTSSGTYEQYF
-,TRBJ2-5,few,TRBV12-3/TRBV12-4,TGTGCCAGCAGTTTAGTCGGGGAATCAGAGACCCAGTACTTC,CASSLVGESETQYF
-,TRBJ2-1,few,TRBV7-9,TGTGCCAGCAGACATGTAGGGGGGAATAGAGACAATGAGCAGTTCTTC,CASRHVGGNRDNEQFF
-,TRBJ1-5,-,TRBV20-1,TGCAGTGCTAGACTTTTGGGTAATCAGCCCCAGCATTTT,CSARLLGNQPQHF
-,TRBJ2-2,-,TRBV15,TGTGCCACCAGCTTCAGGGTAACCGGGGAGCTGTTTTTT,CATSFRVTGELFF
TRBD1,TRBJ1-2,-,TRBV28,TGTGCCAGCAGTTTATCCCCGCTGGGACAGCGTTCCTATGGCTACACCTTC,CASSLSPLGQRSYGYTF
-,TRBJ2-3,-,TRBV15,TGTGCCACCAGCAGCGCCCCGGGGGCGAGCACAGATACGCAGTATTTT,CATSSAPGASTDTQYF
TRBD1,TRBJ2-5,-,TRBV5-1,TGCGCCAGCAGCCTTGCCGGGACAGGGGGCAGTGGCGGAGAGACCCAGTACTTC,CASSLAGTGGSGGETQYF
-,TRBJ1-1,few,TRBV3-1,TGTGCCAGCAGCCAATTCCTCGGTAAGGGGGAAGCTTTCTTT,CASSQFLGKGEAFF
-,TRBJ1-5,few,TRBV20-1,TGCAGTGCTAGGCAGGACAGATACAATCAGCCCCAGCATTTT,CSARQDRYNQPQHF
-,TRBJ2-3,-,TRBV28,TGTGCCAGCAGTTTACCCCCCAAGACAGATACGCAGTATTTT,CASSLPPKTDTQYF
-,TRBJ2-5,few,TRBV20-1,TGCAGTGCTAGGACGGGTACAGAGACCCAGTACTTC,CSARTGTETQYF
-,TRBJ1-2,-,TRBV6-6,TGTGCCAGCAGCCGACGTTCTGACACCACCTATACAGATGGCTACACCTTC,CASSRRSDTTYTDGYTF
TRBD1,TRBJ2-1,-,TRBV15,TGTGCCACCACTCCCGGGACAGGGACCTCTAATGAGCAGTTCTTC,CATTPGTGTSNEQFF
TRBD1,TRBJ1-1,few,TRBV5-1,TGCGCCAGCAGCTGGACAGGGGAGGCTGAAGCTTTCTTT,CASSWTGEAEAFF
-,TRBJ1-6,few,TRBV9,TGTGCCAGCAGCGTCGGCAGGGCCTATAATTCACCCCTCCACTTT,CASSVGRAYNSPLHF
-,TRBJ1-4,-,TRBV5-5,TGTGCCATCAGCTTGGGGCTTATAGAAAAACTGTTTTTT,CAISLGLIEKLFF
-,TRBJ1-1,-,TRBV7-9,TGTGCCAGCAGCTTAGTGGGCAGGGCAGTCGTAGCTTTCTTT,CASSLVGRAVVAFF
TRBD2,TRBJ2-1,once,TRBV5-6,TGTGCCAGCAGCTTTGAAGGGACTAGCGGTTACAATGAGCAGTTCTTC,CASSFEGTSGYNEQFF
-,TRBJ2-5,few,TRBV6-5,TGTGCCACGAGCCCTCCTCTAACCGGACAGCACCAAGAGACCCAGTACTTC,CATSPPLTGQHQETQYF
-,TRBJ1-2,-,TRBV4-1,TGCGCCAGCAGCCAAGATCTTTGGGGGGGCTACACCTTC,CASSQDLWGGYTF
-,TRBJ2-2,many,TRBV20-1,TGCAGTGCCCCAGTAGCGGCGAACACCGGGGAGCTGTTTTTT,CSAPVAANTGELFF
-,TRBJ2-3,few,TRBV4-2,TGTGCCAGCAGCCAAGATTTTGGGGGGAGGTCAGATACGCAGTATTTT,CASSQDFGGRSDTQYF
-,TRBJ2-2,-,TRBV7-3,TGTGCCAGCAGCCCCCTACCGAGCGTAATCACCGGGGAGCTGTTTTTT,CASSPLPSVITGELFF